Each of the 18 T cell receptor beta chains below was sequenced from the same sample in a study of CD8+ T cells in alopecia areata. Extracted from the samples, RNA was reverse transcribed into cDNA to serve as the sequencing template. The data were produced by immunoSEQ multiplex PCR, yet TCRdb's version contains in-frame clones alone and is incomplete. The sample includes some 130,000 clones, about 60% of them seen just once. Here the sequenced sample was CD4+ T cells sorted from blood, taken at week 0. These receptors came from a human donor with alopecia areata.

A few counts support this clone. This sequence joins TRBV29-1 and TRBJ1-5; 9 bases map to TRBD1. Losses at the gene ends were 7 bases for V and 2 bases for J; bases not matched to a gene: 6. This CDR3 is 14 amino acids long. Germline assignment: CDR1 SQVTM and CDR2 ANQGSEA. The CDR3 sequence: CSAQQGAGNQPQHF. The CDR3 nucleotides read TGCAGCGCCCAACAGGGGGCTGGCAATCAGCCCCAGCATTTT. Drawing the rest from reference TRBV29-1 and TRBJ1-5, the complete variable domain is SAVISQKPSRDICQRGTSLTIQCQVDSQVTMMFWYRQQPGQSLTLIATANQGSEATYESGFVIDKFPISRPNLTFSTLTVSNMSPEDSSIYLCSAQQGAGNQPQHFGDGTRLSIL.

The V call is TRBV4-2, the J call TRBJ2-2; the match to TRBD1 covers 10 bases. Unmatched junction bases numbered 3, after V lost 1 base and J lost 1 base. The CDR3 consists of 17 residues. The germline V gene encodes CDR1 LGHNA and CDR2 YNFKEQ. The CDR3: CASSQARDRGNTGELFF. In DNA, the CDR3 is TGTGCCAGCAGCCAAGCTAGGGACAGGGGGAACACCGGGGAGCTGTTTTTT.

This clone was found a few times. Here the CDR3 reads CASNTQGAGDEKLFF. In DNA, the CDR3 is TGTGCCAGCAACACACAGGGGGCGGGTGATGAAAAACTGTTTTTT. The chain carries TRBV28 and TRBJ1-4; 9 bases map to TRBD1. The V gene end was trimmed by 7 bases and the J gene end by 6 bases; junction bases not matched to a gene: 9. Germline V gene lookup returns CDR1 MDHEN and CDR2 SYDVKM. The CDR3 runs 15 residues.

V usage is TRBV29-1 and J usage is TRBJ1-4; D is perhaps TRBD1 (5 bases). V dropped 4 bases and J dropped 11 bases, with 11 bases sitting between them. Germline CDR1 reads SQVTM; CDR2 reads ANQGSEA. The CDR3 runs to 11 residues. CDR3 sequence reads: CSVGGTEKLFF. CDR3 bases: TGCAGCGTTGGGGGGACCGAGAAACTGTTTTTT.

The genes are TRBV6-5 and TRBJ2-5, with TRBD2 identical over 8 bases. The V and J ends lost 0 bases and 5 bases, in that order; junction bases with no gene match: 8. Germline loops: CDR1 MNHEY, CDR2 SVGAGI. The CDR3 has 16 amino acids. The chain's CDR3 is CASSYSLAGRGETQYF. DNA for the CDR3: TGTGCCAGCAGTTACTCATTAGCGGGAAGAGGGGAGACCCAGTACTTC.

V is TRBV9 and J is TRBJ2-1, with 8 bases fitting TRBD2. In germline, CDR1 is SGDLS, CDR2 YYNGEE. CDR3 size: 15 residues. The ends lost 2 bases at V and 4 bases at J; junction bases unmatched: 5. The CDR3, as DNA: TGTGCCAGCAGCGTCACTAGCGGAGAGTACAATGAGCAGTTCTTC. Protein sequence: CASSVTSGEYNEQFF.

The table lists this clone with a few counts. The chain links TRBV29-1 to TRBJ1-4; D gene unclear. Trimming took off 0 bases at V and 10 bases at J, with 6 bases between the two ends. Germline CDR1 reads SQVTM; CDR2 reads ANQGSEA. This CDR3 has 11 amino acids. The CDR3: CSVEDYGKLFF. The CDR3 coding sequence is TGCAGCGTTGAAGATTATGGAAAACTGTTTTTT.

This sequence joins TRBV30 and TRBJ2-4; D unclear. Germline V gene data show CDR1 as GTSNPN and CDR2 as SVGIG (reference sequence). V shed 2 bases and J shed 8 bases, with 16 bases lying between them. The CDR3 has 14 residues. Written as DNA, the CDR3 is TGTGCCTGGAGTCCTCCCGGTCGACCGGACATTCAGTACTTC. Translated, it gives CAWSPPGRPDIQYF.

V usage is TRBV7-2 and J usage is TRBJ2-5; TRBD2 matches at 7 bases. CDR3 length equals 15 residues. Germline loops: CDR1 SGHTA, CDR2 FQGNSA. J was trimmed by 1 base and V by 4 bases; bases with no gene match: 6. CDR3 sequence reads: CASSSAGLPQETQYF. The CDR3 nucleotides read TGTGCCAGCAGCTCCGCGGGACTACCCCAAGAGACCCAGTACTTC. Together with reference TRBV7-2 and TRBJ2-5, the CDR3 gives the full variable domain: GAGVSQSPSNKVTEKGKDVELRCDPISGHTALYWYRQSLGQGLEFLIYFQGNSAPDKSGLPSDRFSAERTGGSVSTLTIQRTQQEDSAVYLCASSSAGLPQETQYFGPGTRLLVL.

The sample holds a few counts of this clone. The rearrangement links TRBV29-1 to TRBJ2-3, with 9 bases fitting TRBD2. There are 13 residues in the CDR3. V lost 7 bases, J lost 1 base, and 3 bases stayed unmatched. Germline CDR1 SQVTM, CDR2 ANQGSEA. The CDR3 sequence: CSGRTSGTDTQYF. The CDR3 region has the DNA TGCAGCGGCCGGACTAGCGGCACAGATACGCAGTATTTT.

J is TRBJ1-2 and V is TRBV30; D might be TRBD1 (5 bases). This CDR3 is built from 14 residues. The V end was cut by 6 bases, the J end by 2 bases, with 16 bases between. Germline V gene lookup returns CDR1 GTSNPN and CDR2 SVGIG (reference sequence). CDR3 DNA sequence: TGTGCCTGTCCCGGGACTTCCCTCAACTATGGCTACACCTTC. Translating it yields CACPGTSLNYGYTF.

CDR3 sequence reads: CSVGWGSSYNEQFF. The CDR3 DNA sequence: TGCAGCGTTGGATGGGGAAGCTCCTACAATGAGCAGTTCTTC. The chain couples TRBV29-1 to TRBJ2-1, with D unresolved. Germline V lookup: CDR1 SQVTM, CDR2 ANQGSEA. The CDR3 is 14 amino acids. Trimming shortened V by 4 bases and J by 0 bases, and 10 bases separated the two germline ends.

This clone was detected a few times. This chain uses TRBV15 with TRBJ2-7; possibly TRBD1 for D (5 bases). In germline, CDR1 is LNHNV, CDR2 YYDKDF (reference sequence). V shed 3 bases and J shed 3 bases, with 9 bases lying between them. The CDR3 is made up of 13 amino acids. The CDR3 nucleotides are TGTGCCACCAGCAGCAGGGATTTCTACGAGCAGTACTTC. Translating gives CATSSRDFYEQYF.

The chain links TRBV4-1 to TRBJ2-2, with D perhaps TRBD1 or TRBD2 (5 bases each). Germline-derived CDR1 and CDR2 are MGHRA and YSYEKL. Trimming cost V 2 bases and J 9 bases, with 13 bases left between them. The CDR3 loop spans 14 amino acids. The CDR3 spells CASSQSRGTRELFF. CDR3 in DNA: TGCGCCAGCAGCCAATCGAGGGGTACAAGGGAGCTGTTTTTT.

In nucleotides, the CDR3 is TGTGCCAGCAGCTTAACTAGCGGGGGGGCTACGCAGTATTTT. Residues: CASSLTSGGATQYF. The V call is TRBV7-2, the J call TRBJ2-3, with TRBD2 matching over 13 bases. This CDR3 spans 14 amino acids. The germline V gene encodes CDR1 SGHTA and CDR2 FQGNSA. V was pared by 2 bases and J by 8 bases, with 1 base of the junction left unmatched. The variable domain in full, with the rest retrieved from reference TRBV7-2 and TRBJ2-3, is GAGVSQSPSNKVTEKGKDVELRCDPISGHTALYWYRQSLGQGLEFLIYFQGNSAPDKSGLPSDRFSAERTGGSVSTLTIQRTQQEDSAVYLCASSLTSGGATQYFGPGTRLTVL.

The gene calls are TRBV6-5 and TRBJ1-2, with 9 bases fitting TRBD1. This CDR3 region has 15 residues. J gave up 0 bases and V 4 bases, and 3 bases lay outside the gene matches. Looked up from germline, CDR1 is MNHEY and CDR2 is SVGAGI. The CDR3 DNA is TGTGCCAGCAGTTCGACAGGGGGATCTAACTATGGCTACACCTTC. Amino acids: CASSSTGGSNYGYTF.

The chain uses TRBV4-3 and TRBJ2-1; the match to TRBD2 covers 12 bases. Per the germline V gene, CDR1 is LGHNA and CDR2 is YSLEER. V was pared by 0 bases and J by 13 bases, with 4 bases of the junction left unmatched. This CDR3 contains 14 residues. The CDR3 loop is CASSQDASGGAQFF. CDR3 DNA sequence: TGCGCCAGCAGCCAAGATGCTAGCGGGGGGGCCCAGTTCTTC.

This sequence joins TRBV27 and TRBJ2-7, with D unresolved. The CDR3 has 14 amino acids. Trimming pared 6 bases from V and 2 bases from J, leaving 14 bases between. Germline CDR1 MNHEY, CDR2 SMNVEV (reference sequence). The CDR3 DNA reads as TGTGCCAGCAGCCCCCAAGGTCACGCCTACGAGCAGTACTTC. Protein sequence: CASSPQGHAYEQYF.